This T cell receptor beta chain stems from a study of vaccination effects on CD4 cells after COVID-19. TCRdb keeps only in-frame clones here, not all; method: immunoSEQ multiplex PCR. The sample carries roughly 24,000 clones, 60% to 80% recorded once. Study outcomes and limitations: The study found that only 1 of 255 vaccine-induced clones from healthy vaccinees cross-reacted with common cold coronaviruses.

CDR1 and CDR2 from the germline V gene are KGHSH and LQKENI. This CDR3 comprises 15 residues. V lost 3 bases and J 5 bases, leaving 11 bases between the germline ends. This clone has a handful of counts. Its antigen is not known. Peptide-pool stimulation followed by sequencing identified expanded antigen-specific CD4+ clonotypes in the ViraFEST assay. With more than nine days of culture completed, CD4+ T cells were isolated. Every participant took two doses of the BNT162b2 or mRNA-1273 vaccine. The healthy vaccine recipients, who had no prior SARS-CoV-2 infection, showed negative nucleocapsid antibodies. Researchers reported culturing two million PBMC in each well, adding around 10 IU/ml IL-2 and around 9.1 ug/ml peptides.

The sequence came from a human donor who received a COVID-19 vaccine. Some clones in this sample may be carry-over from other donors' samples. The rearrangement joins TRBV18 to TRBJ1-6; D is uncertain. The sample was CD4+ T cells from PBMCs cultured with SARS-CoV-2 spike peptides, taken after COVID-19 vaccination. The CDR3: CASSPMQADNSPLHF. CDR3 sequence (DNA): TGTGCCAGCTCACCCATGCAGGCCGATAATTCACCCCTCCACTTT. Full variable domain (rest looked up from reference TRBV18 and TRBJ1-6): NAGVMQNPRHLVRRRGQEARLRCSPMKGHSHVYWYRQLPEEGLKFMVYLQKENIIDESGMPKERFSAEFPKEGPSILRIQQVVRGDSAAYFCASSPMQADNSPLHFGNGTRLTVT.